The present T cell receptor beta chain was sequenced within a study of a mutant IDH1 vaccine in newly diagnosed glioma. At the level of the study: Eight vaccine injections were given to patients in weeks 1, 3, 5, 7, 11, 15, 19 and 23.

Time point indicated: week 5, during vaccination. What each vaccine dose contained was 300 ug of mutant IDH1 20-mer peptide, accompanied by topical imiquimod. Donor diagnoses consisted of new WHO grade 3 or 4 IDH1-mutant, ATRX-lost astrocytomas. V lost 4 bases to trimming and J lost 2 bases, with 8 bases between them. Germline-derived CDR1 and CDR2 are SGHDN and FVKESK. CDR3 length equals 13 residues. Study results and limitations: Seemingly, top peripheral T cell clonotype changes bore no relation to pseudoprogression.

The table came from immunoSEQ multiplex PCR; TCRdb's copy has only in-frame clones and leaves some out. In the table there are about 50,000 clones, 78% of which are singletons. About this clone: The antigen is unknown.

The chain has TRBV14 and TRBJ1-2; D gene ambiguous. This clonotype was sampled from a man in his fifties or sixties with glioma. Specimen: PBMCs, collected from a glioma patient whose treatment included an IDH1 peptide vaccine. CDR3 nucleotide sequence: TGTGCCAGCAGCCCTTCCAGAAACTATGGCTACACCTTC. This translates into CASSPSRNYGYTF.